This T cell receptor beta chain emerged from a study of blood T cells in healthy people across ages. Study-wide results and limits: A greater number of naive CD4+ cells and higher diversity distinguished long-lived donors from aged donors. Estimated diversity that came from one million T cells was considered an underestimate. Any conclusive comparison of naive versus antigen-experienced cells was prevented by using unsorted PBMCs.

V was clipped by 5 bases and J by 0 bases, with 11 bases between them. CDR1 is SGHAT, CDR2 FQDESV, per germline (reference sequence). This CDR3 contains 16 residues. This clonotype has just a few counts. What it recognizes is unknown. Then a second PCR, running roughly 7 to 12 cycles, was carried out with a sample-barcoded 5' primer and a J-beta primer mix. TCRdb recomputed calls from the 5' RACE reads with MiXCR, one row per CDR3 protein. The table shows approximately 1,700,000 distinct CDR3 sequences, with approximately 40% occurring only once. The chain has TRBV11-1 and TRBJ2-6; tentatively, D is TRBD2 (5 bases). The material sequenced was blood. The origin of this receptor is a human donor in good health. Written as DNA, the CDR3 is TGTGCCAGCAGCGGAGGACTTTTCTCTGGGGCCAACGTCCTGACTTTC. Protein sequence: CASSGGLFSGANVLTF.